The clone carrying this T cell receptor beta chain occurred a few times. Its antigen remains unidentified. TCRdb re-derived calls from the 5' RACE reads in MiXCR, one entry per CDR3 protein. Among some 730,000 distinct CDR3 sequences listed, roughly 18% were seen once. CDR1 is MRHNA and CDR2 is SNTAGT in the germline V gene. Trimming at V came to 7 bases and at J to 1 base, leaving 7 bases not matched to a gene. CDR3 length: 15 residues. The sample originates from a study of identical twins. Study-wide findings and caveats: Out-of-frame alpha sequences shared by twins showed excess low generation probability.

Another study also made use of these data, one on T cells expressing NK-cell markers.

The chain carries TRBV6-4 and TRBJ1-5, with 7 nucleotides matching TRBD1. The sample was PBMCs. This sequence originates from a woman aged 18-30 years in good health. Here the CDR3 reads CASIGGSKSNQPQHF. CDR3 in DNA: TGTGCCAGCATAGGGGGCAGTAAGAGCAATCAGCCCCAGCATTTT.